The clone carrying this TCR beta chain was counted at least ten times. Antigen specificity is unknown. This CDR3 has 14 amino acids. Unmatched junction bases numbered 8, after V lost 5 bases and J lost 8 bases. Those patients with uncontrolled infection, other autoimmune disease, pregnancy or lactation were excluded. Based on clinical symptoms, serum thyroxine and TRAb, thyroid ultrasound and orbital computed tomography, diagnoses were reached. The data belong to a study of T cells in Graves' hyperthyroidism and ophthalmopathy. Across the study: Peripheral blood sampling occurred at initial diagnosis, before any treatment. Whole-study findings and limits: In simple terms, a model built on 13 V-J features told ophthalmopathy apart from stable hyperthyroidism.

RNA transcripts gave rise to amplified TCR beta CDR3 regions. When the TCR CDR3 underwent first-round RT-PCR, the HTBI primer set was used. TCRdb processed the multiplex PCR reads anew with MiXCR; each CDR3 protein has one entry. The profile shows almost 600,000 distinct CDR3 sequences, approximately 13% of them singletons. The source material was blood. The TCR comes from a woman in her twenties or thirties with Graves' hyperthyroidism that later progressed to Graves' ophthalmopathy. The chain is built from TRBV12-3 or TRBV12-4 and TRBJ1-3; 8 nucleotides line up with TRBD1. The CDR3, as DNA: TGTGCCAGCAGTCCTCGGACAGGGAGGTACACCATATATTTT. It yields the protein CASSPRTGRYTIYF.